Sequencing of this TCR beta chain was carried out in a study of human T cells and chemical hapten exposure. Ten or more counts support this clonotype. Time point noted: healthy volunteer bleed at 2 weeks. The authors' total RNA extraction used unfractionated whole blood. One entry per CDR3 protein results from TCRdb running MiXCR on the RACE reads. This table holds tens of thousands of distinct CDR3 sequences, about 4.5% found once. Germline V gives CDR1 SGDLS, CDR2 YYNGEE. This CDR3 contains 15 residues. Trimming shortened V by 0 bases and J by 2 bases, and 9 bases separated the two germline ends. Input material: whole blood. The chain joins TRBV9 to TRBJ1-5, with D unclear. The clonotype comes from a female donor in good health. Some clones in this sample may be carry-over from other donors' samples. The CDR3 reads CASSVDGRRNQPQHF. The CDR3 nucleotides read TGTGCCAGCAGCGTAGACGGTCGTCGCAATCAGCCCCAGCATTTT. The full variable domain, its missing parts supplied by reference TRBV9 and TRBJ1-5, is DSGVTQTPKHLITATGQRVTLRCSPRSGDLSVYWYQQSLDQGLQFLIQYYNGEERAKGNILERFSAQQFPDLHSELNLSSLELGDSALYFCASSVDGRRNQPQHFGDGTRLSIL.